The T cell receptor (beta chain) under discussion was sequenced for a study of control samples from healthy donors and cancer patients. Looked up from germline, CDR1 is KGHSH and CDR2 is LQKENI. The V end lost 3 bases, the J end lost 5 bases, and 8 bases lay between the germline ends. The CDR3 sequence is 14 residues long. The data were produced by immunoSEQ multiplex PCR, yet TCRdb's version contains in-frame clones alone and is incomplete. This table holds about 250,000 clones, roughly 80% found once. The gene calls are TRBV18 and TRBJ1-6, with D unclear. Sequencing was carried out using PBMCs. The TCR was taken from a woman between 55 and 75 years old with lung cancer. The CDR3 spells CASSPAVDNSPLHF. The CDR3 DNA sequence: TGTGCCAGCTCACCGGCAGTAGATAATTCACCCCTCCACTTT. Using reference TRBV18 and TRBJ1-6 for the parts outside the CDR3, the full variable domain is NAGVMQNPRHLVRRRGQEARLRCSPMKGHSHVYWYRQLPEEGLKFMVYLQKENIIDESGMPKERFSAEFPKEGPSILRIQQVVRGDSAAYFCASSPAVDNSPLHFGNGTRLTVT.